The 15 T cell receptor beta chains presented below share a single source sample, sequenced in a study of metastatic and nonmetastatic thyroid tumors. Not a single patient had been given any form of treatment at any point before undergoing thyroid surgery. Through MiXCR, TCRdb re-clonotyped the PCR reads. The sample carries about 40,000 clones, about a sixth recorded once. The sequenced material came from blood. These TCRs come from a female donor with papillary thyroid cancer or a benign thyroid nodule (not recorded which). Some clones in this sample may be carry-over from other donors' samples.

This clone turned up a few times. This CDR3 is also generated by other DNA sequences in the sample. The chain combines TRBV2 with TRBJ1-1; D gene ambiguous. This CDR3 contains 13 residues. V was shortened by 3 bases and J by 0 bases, with 5 bases between the two germline ends. CDR1 is SNHLY and CDR2 is FYNNEI in the germline V gene. The DNA for the CDR3 is TGTGCCAGCAGTGAGTTGGTGAACACTGAAGCTTTCTTT. Translating it yields CASSELVNTEAFF.

On this clone: One end of the junction is discordant with germline, which a read error may explain. The genes are TRBV28 and TRBJ1-5; perhaps TRBD1 as D (5 bases). Germline CDR1 and CDR2: MDHEN and SYDVKM. The CDR3 runs 13 residues. The DNA for the CDR3 is TGTGCCAGCAGTAGGGACCACAATCAGCCCCAGAATTTT. Translating it yields CASSRDHNQPQNF.

This clone was counted ten times or more. The rearrangement links TRBV28 to TRBJ1-2, with D perhaps TRBD1 (5 bases). Trimming left V 8 bases short and J 8 bases short, with 12 bases between. CDR1 MDHEN and CDR2 SYDVKM come from the germline V gene. The CDR3 sequence is 11 residues long. In nucleotides, the CDR3 is TGTGCCAGCGGACCGGGGACGGGCTACACCTTC. It specifies CASGPGTGYTF.

The chain joins TRBV20-1 to TRBJ2-7, with D maybe TRBD2 (6 bases). CDR1 DFQATT and CDR2 SNEGSKA come from the germline V gene (reference sequence). The CDR3 extends over 14 amino acids. Trimming left V 8 bases short and J 0 bases short, with 17 bases between. The CDR3, as DNA: TGCAGTACTAAAGGGACTGCGAACTCCTACGAGCAGTACTTC. Translated: CSTKGTANSYEQYF.

This clone was observed many times. J is TRBJ1-4 and V is TRBV30, with unresolved D. Germline V gene data show CDR1 as GTSNPN and CDR2 as SVGIG (reference sequence). The V gene lost 5 bases and the J gene lost 6 bases, with 10 bases spanning the gap. The CDR3 loop spans 12 amino acids. The CDR3 loop reads CAWGLHHEKLFF. The CDR3 coding sequence is TGTGCCTGGGGACTGCATCATGAAAAACTGTTTTTT.

This clone has at least ten counts. V usage is TRBV7-2 and J usage is TRBJ1-6; D is unresolved. Deletions cut 2 bases from V and 0 bases from J, with 5 bases between. CDR3 length: 15 residues. The germline gives CDR1 SGHTA, CDR2 FQGNSA. CDR3 DNA: TGTGCCAGCAGCTTATCCAGCTCCTATAATTCACCCCTCCACTTT. Translation gives CASSLSSSYNSPLHF.

This clone occurred many times. The chain links TRBV9 to TRBJ1-1, with TRBD1 matching over 11 bases. V lost 0 bases, J lost 4 bases, and 2 bases stayed unmatched. Germline V CDR1 and CDR2: SGDLS, YYNGEE. This CDR3 is built from 15 residues. The DNA of the CDR3 is TGTGCCAGCAGCGTAGGAGGGACAGGGGGCACTGAAGCTTTCTTT. Protein sequence: CASSVGGTGGTEAFF.

This clone was found a few times. No conserved phenylalanine or tryptophan ends this CDR3, so it is likely a read error. The chain has TRBV19 and TRBJ1-5; D gene ambiguous. The germline V and J ends were trimmed by 1 base and 8 bases, with 9 bases remaining between them. CDR1 is LNHDA and CDR2 is SQIVND in the germline V gene (reference sequence). The CDR3 totals 13 residues. CDR3 sequence (DNA): TGTGCCAGTAGTATAGCCCGGGTCGAGCCCCAGCATTTG. It is translated as CASSIARVEPQHL.

This clone appeared many times. CDR3 nucleotide sequence: TGTGCCAGCAGCGACGTAAACCAAGAGACCCAGTACTTC. It translates to CASSDVNQETQYF. The chain links TRBV9 to TRBJ2-5; D gene uncertain. Trimming took off 3 bases at V and 0 bases at J, with 6 bases between the two ends. This CDR3 contains 13 residues. Germline V gene sequence: CDR1 SGDLS, CDR2 YYNGEE.

This clone was observed at least ten times. The J gene is TRBJ2-5, the V gene TRBV5-1; 11 nucleotides line up with TRBD2. After removal of 5 bases from V and 2 bases from J, the junction contained 2 bases not matched to a gene. This CDR3 has 14 amino acids. Per germline, CDR1 SGHRS and CDR2 YFSETQ. The CDR3 protein is CASSLAGGQETQYF. Here the CDR3 DNA reads TGCGCCAGCAGTTTAGCGGGGGGGCAAGAGACCCAGTACTTC. Using reference TRBV5-1 and TRBJ2-5 for the parts outside the CDR3, the full variable domain is KAGVTQTPRYLIKTRGQQVTLSCSPISGHRSVSWYQQTPGQGLQFLFEYFSETQRNKGNFPGRFSGRQFSNSRSEMNVSTLELGDSALYLCASSLAGGQETQYFGPGTRLLVL.

This clone was seen repeatedly, ten times or more. A much larger clone lies one base from this, so it may be a read error. V gene TRBV18 combines with J gene TRBJ2-2, with D uncertain. CDR3 size: 15 residues. The ends were cut back, 3 bases at V and 4 bases at J, with 12 bases in the middle. Per germline, CDR1 KGHSH and CDR2 LQKENI. CDR3 protein: CASSPLDDGTGELFF. The CDR3 DNA reads as TGTGCCAGCTCACCTCTTGACGACGGCACCGGGGAGCTGTTTTTT.

This clone was seen at least ten times. This chain connects TRBV6-1 to TRBJ1-5; D gene uncertain. Germline-derived CDR1 and CDR2 are MNHNS and SASEGT. V lost 6 bases, J lost 0 bases, and 12 bases lay in between. This CDR3 contains 15 residues. The CDR3 is CASSPTHYSNQPQHF. As DNA, the CDR3 is TGTGCCAGCAGCCCGACACATTATAGCAATCAGCCCCAGCATTTT.

The table lists this clone with a few counts. The junction does not match germline at one end; this may be a read error. V gene TRBV19 combines with J gene TRBJ1-2; a weak D match, TRBD1 (6 bases). The germline gives CDR1 LNHDA, CDR2 SQIVND (reference sequence). The length of the CDR3 is 15 residues. This chain's CDR3 is CSSTPWYRANYGYTF. The CDR3 coding sequence is TGTTCCAGTACCCCCTGGTACAGGGCTAACTATGGCTACACCTTC.

This clone was picked up a small number of times. Germline is not matched at one junction end, which may reflect a read error. The gene calls are TRBV28 and TRBJ2-7; 10 bases line up with TRBD1. This CDR3 is 17 amino acids long. Germline V lookup: CDR1 MDHEN, CDR2 SYDVKM. CDR3 DNA: TGTGCCATCAGTTTTCCTCGACAGGGGGCGCGGGAATACGAGCAGTACTTC. Amino acids: CAISFPRQGAREYEQYF.

This clone was picked up many times. The chain links TRBV5-1 to TRBJ2-1, with 14 positions matching TRBD2. This CDR3 spans 19 amino acids. In germline, CDR1 is SGHRS, CDR2 YFSETQ. J lost 1 base, V lost 4 bases, and 10 bases had no gene match. The CDR3 DNA sequence: TGCGCCAGCAGCAGAGGGGGACTAGCGGGAGAGAGGTCCTACAATGAGCAGTTCTTC. This translates into CASSRGGLAGERSYNEQFF.